Detailed here is one T cell receptor (beta chain). Its specificity is unknown. A single base separates this from a much larger clone, so it may be a read error. This record belongs to a study of T cells in Graves' hyperthyroidism and ophthalmopathy. Study-level results: Among clonotypes expanded in thyroid above 0.001, most were also found in blood. Classification by a 13 V-J model distinguished ophthalmopathy from stable hyperthyroidism.

The CDR3 sequence is 14 residues long. Germline V gene data show CDR1 as SNHLY and CDR2 as FYNNEI. The study excluded patients with uncontrolled infection, other autoimmune disease, pregnancy or lactation. First hyperthyroidism diagnosis is when the blood sample was obtained, before any ophthalmopathy symptoms. Amplified TCR beta CDR3 regions derived from RNA transcripts. The HTBI primer set was used in a first-round RT-PCR of the TCR CDR3. MiXCR, applied by TCRdb to the multiplex PCR reads, yields one record per CDR3 protein. The sample holds over 120,000 distinct CDR3 sequences, more than 20% seen once.

The rearrangement joins TRBV2 to TRBJ2-3, with D perhaps TRBD1 (6 bases). The specimen was blood. This receptor was identified in a woman aged 50 to 60 with Graves' hyperthyroidism that later progressed to Graves' ophthalmopathy. The CDR3 loop reads CTSSETGHTDTQYF. In nucleotides, the CDR3 is TGTACCAGCAGTGAGACAGGCCACACAGATACGCAGTATTTT.